These T cell receptor beta chains were read from a single sample in a study of CD8 T cells in Susac syndrome. One entry per CDR3 protein, called by TCRdb with MiXCR from the immunoSEQ multiplex PCR reads. Of some 170,000 distinct CDR3 sequences listed, roughly 94% were seen once; the top ten hold 0.085% to 0.13%. The sequenced sample was CD4+ T cells from PBMCs. The source is a human donor in good health. Both conserved end residues are part of each CDR3. The order of the fields is D gene, clone size, V gene, J gene, CDR3 DNA, CDR3 protein. A D gene is named only where the DNA matches it firmly. Part of the rows lack a size; the others show once, few, many or a class for expanded clones.

D gene: .; clone size: .; V gene: TRBV6-1; J gene: TRBJ2-1; CDR3 DNA: TGTAGAAGCGGCCCGCAGTTCTTC; CDR3 protein: CRSGPQFF
D gene: TRBD2; clone size: .; V gene: TRBV11-2; J gene: TRBJ2-1; CDR3 DNA: TGTGCCAGCAGCTTTAGGGGGGCCGAGGGACTAGCGGGAGGAGGATCCTACAATGAGCAGTTCTTC; CDR3 protein: CASSFRGAEGLAGGGSYNEQFF
D gene: .; clone size: once; V gene: TRBV19; J gene: TRBJ2-1; CDR3 DNA: TGTGCCAGTAGTTTAACAACCTACGCCTACAATGAGCAGTTCTTC; CDR3 protein: CASSLTTYAYNEQFF
D gene: TRBD2; clone size: once; V gene: TRBV12-3/TRBV12-4; J gene: TRBJ2-2; CDR3 DNA: TGTGCCAGCAGTGCGCTAGCGGGAGGATCGTCCGGGGAGCTGTTTTTT; CDR3 protein: CASSALAGGSSGELFF
D gene: .; clone size: .; V gene: TRBV20-1; J gene: TRBJ2-1; CDR3 DNA: TGCAGTGGGGACAACTCCTACAATGAGCAGTTCTTC; CDR3 protein: CSGDNSYNEQFF
D gene: TRBD2; clone size: .; V gene: TRBV12-3/TRBV12-4; J gene: TRBJ2-1; CDR3 DNA: TGTGCCAGCAGTCCCGTTAGCGGGAGTGGTGAGCAGTTCTTC; CDR3 protein: CASSPVSGSGEQFF
D gene: TRBD2; clone size: .; V gene: TRBV20-1; J gene: TRBJ2-2; CDR3 DNA: TGCAGTGCTAGAGATAGCGGGAGAACCGGGGAGCTGTTTTTT; CDR3 protein: CSARDSGRTGELFF
D gene: .; clone size: .; V gene: TRBV21-1; J gene: TRBJ2-7; CDR3 DNA: TGTGCCAGCGTCCAACAGGCCTACGAGCAGTACTTC; CDR3 protein: CASVQQAYEQYF
D gene: TRBD1; clone size: .; V gene: TRBV5-1; J gene: TRBJ2-7; CDR3 DNA: TGCGCCAGCAGCCTGGGACAGGTCCCCCTCGAGCAGTACTTC; CDR3 protein: CASSLGQVPLEQYF
D gene: .; clone size: .; V gene: TRBV3-1; J gene: TRBJ2-1; CDR3 DNA: TGTGCCAGCAGCCAAGATGTAGTCCAGCGGGAGCAGTTCTTC; CDR3 protein: CASSQDVVQREQFF
D gene: .; clone size: .; V gene: TRBV28; J gene: TRBJ2-1; CDR3 DNA: TGTGCCAGCAGTTCTCCCCTCCGGGATGAGCAGTTCTTC; CDR3 protein: CASSSPLRDEQFF
D gene: .; clone size: .; V gene: TRBV29-1; J gene: TRBJ2-3; CDR3 DNA: TGCAGCGTTGTGGGGTACGTTTCGGGGCCCACAGATACGCAGTATTTT; CDR3 protein: CSVVGYVSGPTDTQYF
D gene: .; clone size: .; V gene: TRBV11-2; J gene: TRBJ2-7; CDR3 DNA: TGTGCCAGCATGGGCAGGGTCTACGAGCAGTACTTC; CDR3 protein: CASMGRVYEQYF
D gene: TRBD1; clone size: .; V gene: TRBV7-9; J gene: TRBJ2-7; CDR3 DNA: TGTGCCAGCAGCCGTCGAGAAGGAGGGACAGGGAAGTCCGAGCAGTACTTC; CDR3 protein: CASSRREGGTGKSEQYF
D gene: .; clone size: once; V gene: TRBV29-1; J gene: TRBJ2-7; CDR3 DNA: TGCAGCGTTGTCGGCAGTCCCTACGAGCAGTACTTC; CDR3 protein: CSVVGSPYEQYF
D gene: TRBD2; clone size: .; V gene: TRBV5-1; J gene: TRBJ2-5; CDR3 DNA: TGCGCCAGCAGCGGAGGGACTAGCGGCGGGGGGGAGACCCAGTACTTC; CDR3 protein: CASSGGTSGGGETQYF
D gene: TRBD2; clone size: .; V gene: TRBV2; J gene: TRBJ2-1; CDR3 DNA: TGTGCCAGCAGTGGTGGGGAGGGCTCCTACAATGAGCAGTTCTTC; CDR3 protein: CASSGGEGSYNEQFF
D gene: .; clone size: .; V gene: TRBV4-2; J gene: TRBJ2-6; CDR3 DNA: TGTGCCAGCAGCCAAGAAGTTGGTGTTTCTGGGGCCAACGTCCTGACTTTC; CDR3 protein: CASSQEVGVSGANVLTF
D gene: .; clone size: .; V gene: TRBV5-1; J gene: TRBJ2-7; CDR3 DNA: TGCGCCAGCAGACCCCGGGTAGACTCCTACGAGCAGTACTTC; CDR3 protein: CASRPRVDSYEQYF
D gene: .; clone size: .; V gene: TRBV28; J gene: TRBJ2-2; CDR3 DNA: TGTGCCTCCGGTTGGGACGGGGAGCTGTTTTTT; CDR3 protein: CASGWDGELFF
D gene: .; clone size: once; V gene: TRBV20-1; J gene: TRBJ1-5; CDR3 DNA: TGCAGTGCTAGCCGGGGGCATGGGCCCCAGCATTTT; CDR3 protein: CSASRGHGPQHF
D gene: .; clone size: .; V gene: TRBV29-1; J gene: TRBJ2-3; CDR3 DNA: TGCAGCGTTACCCGGGGCACAGATACGCAGTATTTT; CDR3 protein: CSVTRGTDTQYF
D gene: .; clone size: .; V gene: TRBV12-3/TRBV12-4; J gene: TRBJ2-3; CDR3 DNA: TGTGCCAGCAGGCGCCGGGCCCTAGCATCTCAAGGGGATACGCAGTATTTT; CDR3 protein: CASRRRALASQGDTQYF
D gene: TRBD2; clone size: .; V gene: TRBV15; J gene: TRBJ2-7; CDR3 DNA: TGTGCCACCAGCCCCCGGGCTAGCGGGAGGTACGAGCAGTACTTC; CDR3 protein: CATSPRASGRYEQYF
D gene: .; clone size: .; V gene: TRBV27; J gene: TRBJ1-5; CDR3 DNA: TGTGCCAGCAGTTTGGAATTTAGCAATCAGCCCCAGCATTTT; CDR3 protein: CASSLEFSNQPQHF
D gene: .; clone size: .; V gene: TRBV29-1; J gene: TRBJ1-1; CDR3 DNA: TGCAGCGTTCTAGGCAGGGCGAACACTGAAGTTTTCTTT; CDR3 protein: CSVLGRANTEVFF
D gene: .; clone size: .; V gene: TRBV29-1; J gene: TRBJ1-2; CDR3 DNA: TGCAGCGTTGGGGAGGTCGGCTATGGCTACACCTTC; CDR3 protein: CSVGEVGYGYTF
D gene: .; clone size: .; V gene: TRBV20-1; J gene: TRBJ2-1; CDR3 DNA: TGCAGTGCTAGTAATCTTGGTGAGCAGTTCTTC; CDR3 protein: CSASNLGEQFF
D gene: .; clone size: .; V gene: TRBV11-2; J gene: TRBJ2-6; CDR3 DNA: TGTGCCAGCAGCGCAGATAACTTCTCTGGGGCCAACGTCCTGACTTTC; CDR3 protein: CASSADNFSGANVLTF
D gene: .; clone size: .; V gene: TRBV30; J gene: TRBJ2-3; CDR3 DNA: TGTGCCTGGACTTCACGGGGGTTCAGCACAGATACGCAGTATTTT; CDR3 protein: CAWTSRGFSTDTQYF
D gene: TRBD1; clone size: once; V gene: TRBV20-1; J gene: TRBJ2-5; CDR3 DNA: TGCAGCATTAACAGGGGGCAAGAGACCCAGTACTTC; CDR3 protein: CSINRGQETQYF
D gene: TRBD2; clone size: .; V gene: TRBV7-9; J gene: TRBJ2-7; CDR3 DNA: TGTGCCAGCAGCCGGGGGGGCAGTATTTACGAGCAGTACTTC; CDR3 protein: CASSRGGSIYEQYF
D gene: .; clone size: .; V gene: TRBV5-6; J gene: TRBJ2-5; CDR3 DNA: TGTGCCAGCAGATGGGGGGCAAGCGACCAAGAGACCCAGTACTTC; CDR3 protein: CASRWGASDQETQYF
D gene: TRBD2; clone size: .; V gene: TRBV27; J gene: TRBJ2-3; CDR3 DNA: TGTGCCAGCAGTTTAGGACTAGCGGGAGCAACGGCGGATACGCAGTATTTT; CDR3 protein: CASSLGLAGATADTQYF
D gene: TRBD1; clone size: .; V gene: TRBV20-1; J gene: TRBJ1-2; CDR3 DNA: TGCAGTGCTAGGGAGACAGGGGGGAATGGCTACACCTTC; CDR3 protein: CSARETGGNGYTF
D gene: .; clone size: .; V gene: TRBV30; J gene: TRBJ2-2; CDR3 DNA: TGTGCCTGGAACCCAGGCGGGGAGCTGTTTTTT; CDR3 protein: CAWNPGGELFF
D gene: .; clone size: once; V gene: TRBV4-3; J gene: TRBJ1-2; CDR3 DNA: TGCGCCAGCAGCCAAGATTCCGGGAACTATGGCTACACCTTC; CDR3 protein: CASSQDSGNYGYTF
D gene: .; clone size: .; V gene: TRBV6-6; J gene: TRBJ2-7; CDR3 DNA: TGTGCCAGCAGTCCGGCCGACTCCTACGAGCAGTACTTC; CDR3 protein: CASSPADSYEQYF
D gene: .; clone size: .; V gene: TRBV20-1; J gene: TRBJ2-1; CDR3 DNA: TGCAGTGCTCGGGAGAGCTCCTACAATGAGCAGTTCTTC; CDR3 protein: CSARESSYNEQFF
D gene: TRBD2; clone size: .; V gene: TRBV7-3; J gene: TRBJ2-3; CDR3 DNA: TGTGCCAGCAGCTTAATGAGCATAAGCGGGAGGGCCGGTTCAGATACGCAGTATTTT; CDR3 protein: CASSLMSISGRAGSDTQYF
D gene: .; clone size: .; V gene: TRBV29-1; J gene: TRBJ2-1; CDR3 DNA: TGCAGCGTTGCCCGGCCAGGGCAGCTTGAGCAGTTCTTC; CDR3 protein: CSVARPGQLEQFF